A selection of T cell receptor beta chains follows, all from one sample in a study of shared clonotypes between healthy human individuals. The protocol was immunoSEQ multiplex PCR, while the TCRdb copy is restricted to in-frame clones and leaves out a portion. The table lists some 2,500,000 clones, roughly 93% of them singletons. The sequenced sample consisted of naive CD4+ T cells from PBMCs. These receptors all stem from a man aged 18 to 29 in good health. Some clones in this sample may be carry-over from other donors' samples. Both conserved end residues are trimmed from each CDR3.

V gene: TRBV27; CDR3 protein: ASSAGDRATEAF
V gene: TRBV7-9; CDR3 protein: ASSLAQGPTDTQY
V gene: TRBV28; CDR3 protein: ASTAVAVYEQY
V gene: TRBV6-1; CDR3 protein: ASSEGAVSYEQY
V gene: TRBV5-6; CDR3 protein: ASSLWEGTYEQY
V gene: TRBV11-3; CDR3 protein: ASSHFNEQF
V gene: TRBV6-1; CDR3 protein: ASSARAEYGYT
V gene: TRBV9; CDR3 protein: ASSASATAIYEQY
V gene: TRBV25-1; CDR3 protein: ASSGYNWHEQF
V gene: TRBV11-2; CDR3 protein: ASTLALDTEAF
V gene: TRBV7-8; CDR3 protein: ASSLALDRAAEKLF
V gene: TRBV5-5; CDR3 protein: ATAYGRGNTEAF
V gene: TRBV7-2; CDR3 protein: ASSPLSTGRPKKVVEQF
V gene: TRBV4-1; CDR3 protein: ASSQGGSWETQY
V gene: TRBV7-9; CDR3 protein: ASSLVSGGGTDTQY
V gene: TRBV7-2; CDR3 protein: ASSLYRTGLNTEAF
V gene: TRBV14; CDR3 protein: ASSQLGGRGETQY
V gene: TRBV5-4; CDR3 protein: ASSLTMQGNTEAF
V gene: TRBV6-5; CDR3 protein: ASSDRRRYEQY
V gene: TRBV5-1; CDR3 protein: ASSLRTDTHEAF
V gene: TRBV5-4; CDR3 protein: ASSPGQITYEQY
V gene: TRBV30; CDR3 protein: AWTTGALYNEQF
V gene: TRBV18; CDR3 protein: ASSPPISHGETQY
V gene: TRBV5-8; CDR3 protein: ASRGTSGVRTGELF
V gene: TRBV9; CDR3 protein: ASSPQRSSYNEQF
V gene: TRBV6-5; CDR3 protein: ASRHDSHRELF
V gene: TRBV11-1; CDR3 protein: ASNPDSFRETQY
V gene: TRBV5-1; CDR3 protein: ASSILWTGGRETQY
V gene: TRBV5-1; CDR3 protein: ASTGTVSYEQY
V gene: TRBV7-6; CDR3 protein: ASSLEASGRATQGDTQY
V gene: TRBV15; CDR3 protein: ATSREYVWDRGLAYSYEQY
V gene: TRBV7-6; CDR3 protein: ASSPRGLAGGDTQY
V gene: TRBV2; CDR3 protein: ASSDRVSPLH
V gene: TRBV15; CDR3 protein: ATSRDGGAYSGNTIY
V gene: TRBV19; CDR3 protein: ASERTAGDGYT
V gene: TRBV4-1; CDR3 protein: ASRGSTDTQY
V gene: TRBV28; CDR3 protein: ASSLPRQGVRANYGYT
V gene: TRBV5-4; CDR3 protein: ASSLTGAYEQY
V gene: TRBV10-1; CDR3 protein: ASSSSTTSGRETQY
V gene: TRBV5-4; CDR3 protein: ASSVSGALAYEQY
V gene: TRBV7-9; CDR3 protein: ASSLPAGREQF
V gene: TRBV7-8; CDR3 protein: ASSLVSLYADTQY
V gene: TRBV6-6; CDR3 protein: ASSYGRDNEQF
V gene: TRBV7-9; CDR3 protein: ASSSDPARGNTIY
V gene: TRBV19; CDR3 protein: ASSQSSGQGRREGGNQPQH
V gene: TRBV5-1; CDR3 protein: ASSFDSEYGYT
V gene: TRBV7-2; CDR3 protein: ASSLLGGDDTEAF
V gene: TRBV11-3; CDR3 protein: ASSSRTSGRQETQY
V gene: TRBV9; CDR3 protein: ASSTRTGGDTQY
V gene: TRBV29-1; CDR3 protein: SIRQGGYEQY
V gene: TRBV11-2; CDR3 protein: ASSLAGGPLNEQF
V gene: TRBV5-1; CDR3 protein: ASSLGLAGVTEQY
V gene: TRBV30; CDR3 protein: AWKVGASDGYT
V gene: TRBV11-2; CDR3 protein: ASSPRRNQGTNEKLF
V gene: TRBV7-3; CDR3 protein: ASSHRQGGDTGELF
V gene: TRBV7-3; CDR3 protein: ASSLAGVLDTQY
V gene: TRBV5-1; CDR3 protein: ASSEIPGTSYQETQY